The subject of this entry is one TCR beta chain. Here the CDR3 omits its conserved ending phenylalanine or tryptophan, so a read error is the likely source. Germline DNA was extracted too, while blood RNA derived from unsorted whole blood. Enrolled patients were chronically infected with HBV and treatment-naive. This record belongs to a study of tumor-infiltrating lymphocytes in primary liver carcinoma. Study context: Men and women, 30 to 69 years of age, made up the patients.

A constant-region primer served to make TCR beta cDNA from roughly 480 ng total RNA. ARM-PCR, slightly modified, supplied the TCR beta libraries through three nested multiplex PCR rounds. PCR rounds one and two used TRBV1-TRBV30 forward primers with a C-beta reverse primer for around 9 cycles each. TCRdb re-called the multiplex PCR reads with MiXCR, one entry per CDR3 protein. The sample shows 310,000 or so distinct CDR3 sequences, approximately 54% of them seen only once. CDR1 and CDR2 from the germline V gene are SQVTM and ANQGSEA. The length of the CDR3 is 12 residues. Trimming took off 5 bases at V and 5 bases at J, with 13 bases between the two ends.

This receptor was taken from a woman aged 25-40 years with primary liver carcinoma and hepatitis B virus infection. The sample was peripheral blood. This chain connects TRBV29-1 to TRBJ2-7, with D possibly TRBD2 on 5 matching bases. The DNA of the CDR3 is TGCAGCGTTTTACGGGGAACCGACGAGCAGTACATC. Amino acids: CSVLRGTDEQYI.